This T cell receptor (beta chain) was profiled in a study of blood T cell dynamics during melanoma immunotherapy. Assay: immunoSEQ multiplex PCR; the TCRdb copy retains only in-frame clones and omits some. This sample has about 15,000 clones, with over 75% found just once. Documented time point: pre-treatment baseline. CDR1 is SNHLY, CDR2 FYNNEI, per germline. Trimming removed 6 bases at V and 5 bases at J, with 16 bases between. This CDR3 spans 14 amino acids. This TCR derives from a human donor with melanoma. The chain joins TRBV2 to TRBJ2-5, with a possible D match to TRBD2 (6 bases). Sequenced here: blood, sampled from a patient treated with checkpoint blockade. This CDR3 is CASRGGSGHETQYF. The DNA for the CDR3 is TGTGCCAGCAGGGGGGGTTCGGGGCACGAGACCCAGTACTTC.